Described below is a single TCR beta chain sequence and its context. Only in-frame clones appear in the TCRdb table, and some are missing; sequencing was by immunoSEQ multiplex PCR. The repertoire holds some 70,000 clones, 91% seen once, with about 0.3% in the top ten. This record comes from a study of T cell changes during pregnancy in multiple sclerosis. The V gene's germline CDR1 is MNHNY and CDR2 SVGAGI (reference sequence). The CDR3 is 14 amino acids. Unmatched junction bases numbered 6, after V lost 10 bases and J lost 1 base. The V call is TRBV6-6, the J call TRBJ1-1; 10 positions agree with TRBD1. This TCR derives from a female donor in good health, enrolled as a control in a pregnancy study. Sequences were derived from CD4+ T cells from peripheral blood mononuclear cells, sampled in the third trimester of pregnancy. CDR3 sequence (DNA): TGTGCCATCCGGACAGGGGGTACGAACACTGAAGCTTTCTTT. Protein product: CAIRTGGTNTEAFF.